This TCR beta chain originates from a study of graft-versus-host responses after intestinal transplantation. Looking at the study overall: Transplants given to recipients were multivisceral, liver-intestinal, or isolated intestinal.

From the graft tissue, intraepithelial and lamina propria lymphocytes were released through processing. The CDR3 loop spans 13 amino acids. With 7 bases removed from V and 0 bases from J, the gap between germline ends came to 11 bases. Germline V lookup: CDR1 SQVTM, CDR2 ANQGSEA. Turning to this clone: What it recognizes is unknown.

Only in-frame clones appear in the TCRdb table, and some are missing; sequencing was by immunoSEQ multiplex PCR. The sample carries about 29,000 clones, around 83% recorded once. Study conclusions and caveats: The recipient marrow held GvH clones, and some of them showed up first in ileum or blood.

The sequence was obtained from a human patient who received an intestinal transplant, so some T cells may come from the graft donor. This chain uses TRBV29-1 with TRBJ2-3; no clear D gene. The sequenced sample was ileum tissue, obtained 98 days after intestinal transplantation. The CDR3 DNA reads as TGCAGCGCCTGGGTGGCTAGCACAGATACGCAGTATTTT. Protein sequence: CSAWVASTDTQYF.